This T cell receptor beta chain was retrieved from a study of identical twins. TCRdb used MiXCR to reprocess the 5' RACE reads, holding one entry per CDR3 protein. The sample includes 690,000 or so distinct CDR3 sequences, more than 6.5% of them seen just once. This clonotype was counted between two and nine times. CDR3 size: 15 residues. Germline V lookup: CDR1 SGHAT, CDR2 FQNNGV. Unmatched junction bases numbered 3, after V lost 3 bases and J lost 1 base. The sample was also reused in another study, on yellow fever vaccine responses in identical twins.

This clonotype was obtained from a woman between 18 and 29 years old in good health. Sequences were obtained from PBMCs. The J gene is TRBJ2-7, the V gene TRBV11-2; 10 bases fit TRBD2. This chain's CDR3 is CASSFRLAGSYEQYF. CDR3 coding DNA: TGTGCCAGCAGCTTTAGACTAGCGGGTTCCTACGAGCAGTACTTC. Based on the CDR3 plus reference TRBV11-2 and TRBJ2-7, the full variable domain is EAGVAQSPRYKIIEKRQSVAFWCNPISGHATLYWYQQILGQGPKLLIQFQNNGVVDDSQLPKDRFSAERLKGVDSTLKIQPAKLEDSAVYLCASSFRLAGSYEQYFGPGTRLTVT.